These 27 T cell receptor beta chains share one sample of origin, sequenced in a study of blood T cell repertoires in COVID-19. Sequenced by immunoSEQ multiplex PCR; TCRdb stores in-frame clones only, minus some. In the table there are tens of thousands of clones, about 91% of which are singletons. The sample taken for sequencing was peripheral blood. The source of these receptors is a woman aged 65 to 85 with active COVID-19.

The V call is TRBV28, the J call TRBJ2-7; no reliable D call. The CDR3 contains 16 residues. Germline V lookup: CDR1 MDHEN, CDR2 SYDVKM. V gave up 6 bases and J gave up 2 bases, with 20 bases separating them. The CDR3 region is CASSQLAGPNPYEQYF. As DNA, the CDR3 is TGTGCCAGCAGCCAGTTAGCCGGCCCCAACCCCTACGAGCAGTACTTC.

V is TRBV28 and J is TRBJ1-2; D ambiguous. This CDR3 is built from 12 residues. The germline gives CDR1 MDHEN, CDR2 SYDVKM. The V end was cut by 2 bases, the J end by 5 bases, with 6 bases between. The CDR3 protein is CASSLVTYGYTF. In nucleotides, the CDR3 is TGTGCCAGCAGTTTAGTAACATATGGCTACACCTTC.

This chain uses TRBV7-9 with TRBJ2-7; D not resolved. Per germline, CDR1 SEHNR and CDR2 FQNEAQ (reference sequence). CDR3 size: 12 residues. Trimming shortened V by 5 bases and J by 4 bases, and 9 bases separated the two germline ends. CDR3 region: CASSPLEYEQYF. In nucleotides, the CDR3 is TGTGCCAGCAGCCCTTTGGAGTACGAGCAGTACTTC.

V usage is TRBV18 and J usage is TRBJ2-1; the match to TRBD1 covers 11 bases. The CDR3 is 15 residues long. Per the germline V gene, CDR1 is KGHSH and CDR2 is LQKENI. V gave up 5 bases and J gave up 3 bases; unmatched junction bases: 3. DNA for the CDR3: TGTGCCAGCTCAGCAGGGACAGGGGGCTACAATGAGCAGTTCTTC. Translating it yields CASSAGTGGYNEQFF.

This chain links TRBV7-2 with TRBJ2-7; TRBD1 might be the D (5 bases). CDR3 length equals 13 residues. The V gene lost 5 bases and the J gene lost 6 bases, with 14 bases spanning the gap. Germline CDR1 and CDR2: SGHTA and FQGNSA. The CDR3 DNA sequence: TGTGCCAGCAGCCCGGATAGAGACAGCGAGCAGTACTTC. Translating it yields CASSPDRDSEQYF.

The CDR3 spells CSVARQGAPYEQYF. The CDR3 nucleotides read TGCAGCGTTGCCCGACAGGGGGCTCCCTACGAGCAGTACTTC. V and J are TRBV29-1 and TRBJ2-7; 10 nucleotides agree with TRBD1. Germline assignment: CDR1 SQVTM and CDR2 ANQGSEA. The CDR3 runs 14 residues. After removal of 4 bases from V and 2 bases from J, the junction contained 5 bases not matched to a gene.

The gene calls are TRBV7-9 and TRBJ1-1; TRBD1 is a possible D gene (6 bases). Trimming took off 0 bases at V and 1 base at J, with 6 bases between the two ends. Germline-derived CDR1 and CDR2 are SEHNR and FQNEAQ (reference sequence). There are 14 residues in the CDR3. This CDR3 is CASSLAGGNTEAFF. The CDR3 DNA reads TGTGCCAGCAGCTTAGCAGGGGGGAACACTGAAGCTTTCTTT.

In this sample, this clone turned up a few times. The chain recombines TRBV19 with TRBJ1-3; 8 bases align to TRBD1. J lost 0 bases, V lost 6 bases, and 4 bases had no gene match. Germline V gene lookup returns CDR1 LNHDA and CDR2 SQIVND (reference sequence). This CDR3 is built from 15 residues. DNA for the CDR3: TGTGCCAGTAGAGGACAGGGCCTCTCTGGAAACACCATATATTTT. Residues: CASRGQGLSGNTIYF.

The chain is built from TRBV19 and TRBJ1-1; no firm D call. Trimming took 6 bases from V and 0 from J, leaving 8 bases between them. The CDR3 spans 13 residues. Looked up from germline, CDR1 is LNHDA and CDR2 is SQIVND (reference sequence). This chain's CDR3 is CASSKTVNTEAFF. DNA of the CDR3: TGTGCCAGTAGCAAAACAGTGAACACTGAAGCTTTCTTT.

In this sample, this clone turned up a few times. CDR3 nucleotide sequence: TGCGCCAGCAGCCAAGATAGATTGGGACAGAGCTTTTCACCCCTCCACTTT. This sequence encodes CASSQDRLGQSFSPLHF. The genes are TRBV4-3 and TRBJ1-6, with 7 positions matching TRBD1. The CDR3 is 17 amino acids. V lost 0 bases, J lost 9 bases, and 11 bases stayed unmatched. Germline V lookup: CDR1 LGHNA, CDR2 YSLEER.

This chain links TRBV19 with TRBJ2-6; TRBD2 is a possible D gene (6 bases). Germline CDR1 and CDR2: LNHDA and SQIVND (reference sequence). The CDR3 totals 14 residues. The V gene lost 4 bases and the J gene lost 2 bases, with 6 bases spanning the gap. The CDR3 DNA is TGTGCCAGTAGTAGCGGGGCTGGGGCCAACGTCCTGACTTTC. This encodes CASSSGAGANVLTF.

The V and J genes are TRBV28 and TRBJ2-7; a weak D match, TRBD2 (5 bases). V lost 5 bases and J lost 5, with 7 bases in between. CDR3 length equals 11 residues. The germline V gene has CDR1 MDHEN and CDR2 SYDVKM. CDR3 sequence: CASSQRDEQYF. Here the CDR3 DNA reads TGTGCCAGCAGTCAGAGGGACGAGCAGTACTTC.

The chain employs TRBV5-1 and TRBJ2-7; the match to TRBD1 covers 10 bases. In germline, CDR1 is SGHRS, CDR2 YFSETQ. The V segment lost 0 bases and the J segment 5 bases; nucleotides outside the gene matches: 5. The CDR3 totals 15 residues. The CDR3 spells CASSLGRQGADEQYF. In DNA form, the CDR3 reads TGCGCCAGCAGCTTGGGTAGACAGGGGGCGGACGAGCAGTACTTC.

The chain carries TRBV7-9 and TRBJ2-1; D is unclear. The CDR3 length is 13 residues. CDR1 SEHNR and CDR2 FQNEAQ come from the germline V gene (reference sequence). V lost 3 bases, J lost 6 bases, and 9 bases lay in between. CDR3 nucleotides: TGTGCCAGCAGCTTTGAAACGAGCAATGAGCAGTTCTTC. Residues: CASSFETSNEQFF.

The chain has TRBV4-1 and TRBJ1-2; maybe TRBD1 (5 bases). Per the germline V gene, CDR1 is MGHRA and CDR2 is YSYEKL. This CDR3 has 16 residues. V dropped 0 bases and J dropped 3 bases, with 14 bases sitting between them. CDR3 bases: TGCGCCAGCAGCCAAGAGTATCAGGGTAATTACTATGGCTACACCTTC. It yields the protein CASSQEYQGNYYGYTF.

This chain uses TRBV19 with TRBJ2-1, with 13 bases that match TRBD2. The CDR3 is made up of 13 amino acids. With 9 bases clipped from V and 10 bases from J, the junction kept 6 bases outside the gene matches. Germline CDR1 and CDR2: LNHDA and SQIVND (reference sequence). The CDR3 nucleotides read TGTGCCAGCGGACTAGCGGGAGTAAGGGAGCAGTTCTTC. Translated: CASGLAGVREQFF.

The CDR3 here is CASSVLGADQPQHF. CDR3 sequence (DNA): TGTGCCAGCAGCGTCCTGGGGGCGGATCAGCCCCAGCATTTT. The chain carries TRBV5-6 and TRBJ1-5; maybe TRBD1 (6 bases). This CDR3 has 14 residues. CDR1 SGHDT and CDR2 YYEEEE come from the germline V gene. Trimming pared 4 bases from V and 5 bases from J, leaving 13 bases between.

The rearrangement joins TRBV4-2 to TRBJ2-1, with TRBD1 identical over 9 bases. Germline V gene data show CDR1 as LGHNA and CDR2 as YNFKEQ. The CDR3 spans 16 residues. J was trimmed by 2 bases and V by 0 bases; bases with no gene match: 2. CDR3 DNA sequence: TGTGCCAGCAGCCAAGAGGACAGGGGCCCCTACAATGAGCAGTTCTTC. Its protein is CASSQEDRGPYNEQFF.

The chain joins TRBV21-1 to TRBJ2-1; the DNA was not used to check the table's D call, TRBD2. TRBV21-1 is recorded as a pseudogene. The CDR3 runs 20 residues. CDR3 region: CASSKTDRTSGSFCEDEQFF. CDR3 nucleotides: TGTGCCAGCAGCAAAACTGATAGGACTAGCGGGAGTTTTTGTGAGGATGAGCAGTTCTTC.

V and J are TRBV29-1 and TRBJ1-2; D unresolved. From germline, CDR1 is SQVTM and CDR2 ANQGSEA. Trimming cost V 5 bases and J 4 bases, with 11 bases left between them. The CDR3 has 12 residues. This CDR3 is CSVSEVRYGYTF. The CDR3 region has the DNA TGCAGCGTTTCGGAGGTGCGCTATGGCTACACCTTC. Full variable domain (rest looked up from reference TRBV29-1 and TRBJ1-2): SAVISQKPSRDICQRGTSLTIQCQVDSQVTMMFWYRQQPGQSLTLIATANQGSEATYESGFVIDKFPISRPNLTFSTLTVSNMSPEDSSIYLCSVSEVRYGYTFGSGTRLTVV.

The gene calls are TRBV19 and TRBJ2-7; 13 positions agree with TRBD2. The junction had 2 bases not matched to a gene; V was cut back by 6 bases and J by 3 bases. The CDR3 consists of 14 residues. Germline V gene lookup returns CDR1 LNHDA and CDR2 SQIVND (reference sequence). The CDR3 DNA reads TGTGCCAGTAGACGGACTAGCGGGAGCTACGAGCAGTACTTC. It is translated as CASRRTSGSYEQYF.

The rearrangement uses TRBV18 and TRBJ2-5, with a possible D match to TRBD1 (5 bases). The CDR3 extends over 15 amino acids. V gave up 0 bases and J gave up 3 bases, with 11 bases separating them. The germline CDR1 and CDR2 sequences are KGHSH and LQKENI. For the CDR3, the DNA is TGTGCCAGCTCACCACCGGTTAGGGGCGAAGAGACCCAGTACTTC. Its protein is CASSPPVRGEETQYF.

The gene calls are TRBV5-1 and TRBJ1-2; D not certain. The germline CDR1 and CDR2 sequences are SGHRS and YFSETQ. Trimming took 8 bases from V and 0 from J, leaving 11 bases between them. The CDR3 consists of 13 residues. The CDR3: CASRRGANYGYTF. The CDR3 bases are TGCGCCAGTCGGAGAGGCGCTAACTATGGCTACACCTTC.

This clone showed up just a few times. The chain is built from TRBV28 and TRBJ2-3; TRBD1 matches 7 bases. CDR1 MDHEN and CDR2 SYDVKM come from the germline V gene. The ends lost 10 bases at V and 1 base at J; junction bases unmatched: 8. The CDR3 totals 14 residues. CDR3 loop: CATIQTGRTDTQYF. CDR3 bases: TGTGCCACTATTCAGACAGGGCGCACAGATACGCAGTATTTT.

The chain carries TRBV12-1 and TRBJ2-7; TRBD2 is the table's D call and was not checked against the DNA. TRBV12-1 is recorded as a pseudogene. This CDR3 spans 18 amino acids. Here the CDR3 reads CASSFPLSGRPFSYEQYF. CDR3 DNA: TGTGCCAGCAGCTTTCCCCTTAGCGGGAGGCCATTCTCCTACGAGCAGTACTTC.

The gene calls are TRBV6-1 and TRBJ1-1, with D uncertain. In germline, CDR1 is MNHNS, CDR2 SASEGT. V lost 4 bases and J lost 6, with 21 bases in between. This CDR3 has 16 amino acids. The CDR3 DNA reads as TGTGCCAGCAGTGGCCCCACGAGGGCCCGGTTCGCTGAAGCTTTCTTT. Amino acids: CASSGPTRARFAEAFF.

The chain couples TRBV28 to TRBJ1-2; 7 positions match TRBD1. With 3 bases clipped from V and 4 bases from J, the junction kept 11 bases outside the gene matches. CDR1 and CDR2 from the germline V gene are MDHEN and SYDVKM. CDR3 size: 16 residues. DNA of the CDR3: TGTGCCAGCAGTTTTAAGGGTGGAGGGGGCGTCTATGGCTACACCTTC. This codes for CASSFKGGGGVYGYTF.